This TCR beta chain appears in the sequencing data of a study of blood T cell repertoires in COVID-19 (TCRdb year 2020). In terms of the full investigation: The collaborator samples originated in the United States, Italy and Spain and spanned the acute and convalescent phases of COVID-19. The material from the prospective study consisted of cDNA or gDNA derived from T cells, B-cell-depleted T cells, or PBMCs. Subjects who had been exposed to COVID-19, were actively infected with it, or had recovered from it provided the deeply sampled blood TCRbeta repertoires that made up the dataset. The sample metadata nearly always contained a de-identified subject ID, COVID-19 status, age in years and sex. The repertoires were made available in a free public database intended to serve as a resource for research on the immune response to SARS-CoV-2. The samples were drawn from two sources: the first 160 participants of the ongoing ImmuneRACE study, and 1,200 or so subjects contributed by 6 global collaborators. Where HLA class I and class II types were available, the types were taken from metadata supplied by the sample provider, not from assay-based typing.

TCRbeta CDR3 regions were amplified from genomic DNA by means of the immunoSEQ Assay, a bias-controlled multiplex PCR. As for the original processing: Nucleated cell counts per sample were estimated from amplification of reference gene primers within the assay. Sequence reads were collapsed and filtered to measure the absolute abundance of every unique TCRbeta CDR3 rearrangement. For each sample, productive Simpson clonality was calculated as the square root of Simpson's diversity index across productive rearrangements. The immuneACCESS repertoire file appears here via TCRdb, limited to in-frame rearrangements. These files lack a portion of the clones; in checked studies, under half of the deficit traces to unresolved V genes, and the cause of the others is not known. Clonal size and the V and J genes are those of that table, whereas D and trimming came from the DNA. A total of roughly 160,000 clones appear in this sample, about four fifths of them only once. Roughly 2% of the sample belongs to the ten largest clones.

Note on this clone: The antigen it binds to is not known. Base quality data are lacking; no much larger clone is found one base away.

Whole blood was collected in K2EDTA tubes by collaborating institutions according to the institutions' own protocols. For TCRbeta analysis, collaborator samples were shipped as frozen whole blood, as isolated PBMCs, or as DNA extracted from either sample type. Study-level results and caveats: The amount of clinical and demographic metadata varied by source and participant and was provided uncurated.

The germline V and J ends show losses of 8 bases and 9 bases respectively, and no gene match explains 7 bases of the junction. Measured from the cysteine to the phenylalanine, the CDR3 is 12 residues long. Only the CDR3 DNA stays, 36 bases, in frame from base 1. The origin of this receptor is a woman aged 80 or older with acute or convalescent COVID-19. In this chain, TRBV12-3 or TRBV12-4 is recombined with TRBJ2-1; 7 middle bases align to TRBD1. The sequenced sample consisted of peripheral blood. The nucleotide sequence is given as TGTGCCAGCGGTACAGGGGTTGGTGAGCAGTTCTTC. Translated, this is CASGTGVGEQFF.